A single sample is the source of the 18 T cell receptor beta chains below, sequenced in a study of Graves' ophthalmopathy and Graves' hyperthyroidism. TCR beta CDR3 amplification used RNA transcripts. An initial RT-PCR round employing HTBI primers preceded a second-round multiplex PCR. TCRdb passed the multiplex PCR reads through MiXCR, listing each CDR3 protein once. Here the sample spans more than 1,000,000 distinct CDR3 sequences, about 36% being singletons. The specimen sequenced was peripheral blood or thyroid tissue (not recorded which). The receptor source for this set is an adult man with Graves' hyperthyroidism.

The J gene is TRBJ2-7, the V gene TRBV11-2; D ambiguous. V was cut by 5 bases and J by 4 bases, with 21 bases left in between. CDR3 length: 16 amino acids. Germline values: CDR1 SGHAT, CDR2 FQNNGV. As DNA, the CDR3 is TGTGCCAGCAGCCCTCAAGTTCTTCCCAGAATTTACGAGCAGTACTTC. Its protein is CASSPQVLPRIYEQYF.

The chain links TRBV27 to TRBJ1-2; D is undetermined. The germline V gene encodes CDR1 MNHEY and CDR2 SMNVEV (reference sequence). The CDR3 has 14 amino acids. Trimming took off 8 bases at V and 8 bases at J, with 21 bases between the two ends. The CDR3 nucleotides read TGTGCCAGCCGATATGGGGAGGGAGCCAGGGGCTACACCTTC. Translation: CASRYGEGARGYTF.

This clonotype has ten or more counts. V and J are TRBV4-3 and TRBJ1-6; D uncertain. There are 15 residues in the CDR3. Germline V gives CDR1 LGHNA, CDR2 YSLEER. Trimming took off 0 bases at V and 9 bases at J, with 12 bases between the two ends. In DNA form, the CDR3 reads TGCGCCAGCAGCCAAGATGGCGGGTCCAGTTCACCCCTCCACTTT. Encoded protein: CASSQDGGSSSPLHF.

The genes are TRBV7-8 and TRBJ2-7; D is tentatively TRBD1 or TRBD2 (5 bases each). Germline V gives CDR1 SGHVS, CDR2 FQNEAQ. The CDR3 is 13 residues long. V shed 6 bases and J shed 6 bases, with 15 bases lying between them. Written as DNA, the CDR3 is TGTGCCAGCAGTGGTCTTAAGGGGAGCGAGCAGTACTTC. The encoded protein is CASSGLKGSEQYF. The full variable domain, its missing parts supplied by reference TRBV7-8 and TRBJ2-7, is GAGVSQSPRYKVAKRGQDVALRCDPISGHVSLFWYQQALGQGPEFLTYFQNEAQLDKSGLPSDRFFAERPEGSVSTLKIQRTQQEDSAVYLCASSGLKGSEQYFGPGTRLTVT.

On this clonotype: Since a much larger clone is just one base distant, this may be a read error. The rearrangement links TRBV7-6 to TRBJ1-1, with 7 bases aligning to TRBD1. V was clipped by 5 bases and J by 11 bases; unmatched bases: 8. The CDR3 extends over 12 amino acids. CDR1 and CDR2 from the germline V gene are SGHVS and FNYEAQ. The CDR3: CASSKRGLGAFF. As DNA, the CDR3 is TGTGCCAGCAGCAAAAGGGGGCTTGGGGCTTTCTTT. Together with reference TRBV7-6 and TRBJ1-1, the CDR3 gives the full variable domain: GAGVSQSPRYKVTKRGQDVALRCDPISGHVSLYWYRQALGQGPEFLTYFNYEAQQDKSGLPNDRFSAERPEGSISTLTIQRTEQRDSAMYRCASSKRGLGAFFGQGTRLTVV.

This clonotype was observed many times. The chain is built from TRBV19 and TRBJ2-5; 8 bases map to TRBD1. CDR1 is LNHDA, CDR2 SQIVND, per germline (reference sequence). Trimming removed 7 bases from V and 7 bases from J; junction bases left unmatched: 2. This CDR3 is built from 11 residues. The CDR3 sequence is CASTGTGTQYF. The DNA for the CDR3 is TGTGCCAGTACCGGGACAGGGACCCAGTACTTC.

V gene TRBV28 combines with J gene TRBJ1-5; D remains ambiguous. There are 16 residues in the CDR3. The germline V gene encodes CDR1 MDHEN and CDR2 SYDVKM. V was pared by 6 bases and J by 2 bases, with 17 bases between. The CDR3, as DNA: TGTGCCAGCAGCCGAATACAGCTAACTGGCAATCAGCCCCAGCATTTT. It yields the protein CASSRIQLTGNQPQHF.

The V and J genes are TRBV10-3 and TRBJ1-5, with TRBD1 as a possible D gene (6 bases). Trimming cost V 6 bases and J 3 bases, with 9 bases left between them. Germline CDR1 ENHRY, CDR2 SYGVKD. CDR3 length: 13 residues. DNA of the CDR3: TGTGCCATCAGCCCAGGGGCCAATCAGCCCCAGCATTTT. Translation: CAISPGANQPQHF.

The chain joins TRBV12-3 or TRBV12-4 to TRBJ2-2; the match to TRBD1 covers 7 bases. The CDR3 is 14 amino acids. The ends lost 7 bases at V and 6 bases at J; junction bases unmatched: 8. This CDR3 reads CASTYRQGPGELFF. CDR3 DNA: TGTGCCAGCACGTATCGACAGGGTCCCGGGGAGCTGTTTTTT.

V is TRBV29-1 and J is TRBJ2-7, with D perhaps given as TRBD1 or TRBD2 (5 bases each). This CDR3 is built from 13 residues. Trimming cost V 4 bases and J 2 bases, with 12 bases left between them. Germline lookup yields CDR1 SQVTM and CDR2 ANQGSEA. The CDR3 bases are TGCAGCGTTGGCAGGGACGGGGCCTACGAGCAGTACTTC. Its translation is CSVGRDGAYEQYF.

This rearrangement joins TRBV5-6 to TRBJ2-7; D is possibly TRBD2 (6 bases). CDR3 length equals 15 residues. Germline-derived CDR1 and CDR2 are SGHDT and YYEEEE. V lost 4 bases and J 0 bases, leaving 14 bases between the germline ends. CDR3: CASSQAPGASYEQYF. In DNA form, the CDR3 reads TGTGCCAGCAGCCAAGCTCCGGGAGCCTCCTACGAGCAGTACTTC.

This clonotype was counted only a few times. This chain uses TRBV6-1 with TRBJ1-4; D not resolved. CDR1 is MNHNS, CDR2 SASEGT, per germline. V lost 1 base, J lost 6 bases, and 12 bases lay in between. CDR3 length equals 15 residues. The CDR3 region is CASSEDRSGYEKLFF. As DNA, the CDR3 is TGTGCCAGCAGTGAAGACCGGAGCGGTTATGAAAAACTGTTTTTT.

This chain links TRBV20-1 with TRBJ1-2; 9 bases fit TRBD1. The CDR3 length is 14 residues. CDR1 is DFQATT and CDR2 is SNEGSKA in the germline V gene (reference sequence). V lost 3 bases to trimming and J lost 5 bases; unmatched junction nucleotides: 7. The CDR3 bases are TGCAGTGCTAGTAGTGTCGGGACAGGGTATGGCTACACCTTC. Translating it yields CSASSVGTGYGYTF.

This clonotype occurred many times. This chain uses TRBV20-1 with TRBJ1-1; D call uncertain. Germline loops: CDR1 DFQATT, CDR2 SNEGSKA (reference sequence). The CDR3 length is 13 residues. Deletions cut 5 bases from V and 1 base from J, with 11 bases between. CDR3 loop: CSAPPLTNTEAFF. DNA for the CDR3: TGCAGTGCTCCTCCCCTCACGAACACTGAAGCTTTCTTT.

In its sample, this clonotype was seen many times. The V gene is TRBV14, the J gene TRBJ1-2; TRBD1 aligns across 7 bases. Looked up from germline, CDR1 is SGHDN and CDR2 is FVKESK. With V trimmed by 4 bases and J by 8 bases, 4 bases remained unmatched. This CDR3 contains 12 residues. The chain's CDR3 is CASSPTGWGYTF. The CDR3 coding sequence is TGTGCCAGCAGCCCGACAGGGTGGGGCTACACCTTC.

Regarding this clonotype: Lacking the conserved final phenylalanine or tryptophan, this CDR3 likely reflects a read error. No DNA is shown, since the ends of the CDR3 on it are uncertain; the CDR3 is the one TCRdb lists. The rearrangement uses TRBV20-1 and TRBJ1-6. Germline V gene data show CDR1 as DFQATT and CDR2 as SNEGSKA (reference sequence). The CDR3 is made up of 8 amino acids, end residues included. The CDR3 spells CSASLLEY.

V is TRBV2 and J is TRBJ1-1, with a weak D call TRBD1 (6 bases). CDR1 and CDR2 from the germline V gene are SNHLY and FYNNEI. This CDR3 is built from 15 residues. Trimming shortened V by 5 bases and J by 8 bases, and 21 bases separated the two germline ends. The CDR3 DNA sequence: TGTGCCAGCAGTTACGGGGGCAGGCGAGGAACCGAAGCTTTCTTT. It specifies CASSYGGRRGTEAFF. Based on the CDR3 plus reference TRBV2 and TRBJ1-1, the full variable domain is EPEVTQTPSHQVTQMGQEVILRCVPISNHLYFYWYRQILGQKVEFLVSFYNNEISEKSEIFDDQFSVERPDGSNFTLKIRSTKLEDSAMYFCASSYGGRRGTEAFFGQGTRLTVV.

This clonotype showed up just a few times. This chain uses TRBV11-2 with TRBJ2-5, with D tentatively TRBD1 or TRBD2 (5 bases each). This CDR3 contains 14 residues. Deletions cut 5 bases from V and 4 bases from J, with 14 bases between. The germline gives CDR1 SGHAT, CDR2 FQNNGV. CDR3 loop: CASSPQPGPETQYF. The CDR3 nucleotides are TGTGCCAGCAGCCCCCAGCCGGGGCCAGAGACCCAGTACTTC.